This TCR beta chain originates from a study of radiotherapy plus CTLA-4 blockade in lung cancer. About this clone: The antigen is unknown.

The CDR3 spans 16 residues. V gave up 4 bases and J gave up 1 base; unmatched junction bases: 7. Germline CDR1 and CDR2: SNHLY and FYNNEI. Libraries were prepared by immunoSEQ multiplex PCR; TCRdb keeps only in-frame clonotypes and omits some of them. The data show over 60,000 clones, about nine tenths seen once. Whole-study results and caveats: Some TCR clones had been derived from tumors. These clones expanded in peripheral blood after radiotherapy plus ipilimumab. Alongside interferon-beta, early blood T cell clone dynamics were reportedly the best predictor of response.

The starting material was peripheral blood, obtained from a patient treated with radiotherapy plus ipilimumab. This chain joins TRBV2 and TRBJ2-3; 8 bases are shared with TRBD2. The TCR comes from a human donor with non-small cell lung cancer that progressed on radiotherapy plus ipilimumab. CDR3 coding DNA: TGTGCCAGCAGTGTAACGGGAGGGCCTGGCACAGATACGCAGTATTTT. This codes for CASSVTGGPGTDTQYF.